The clone carrying this T cell receptor (beta chain) was observed a handful of times. Original processing notes: Estimation of nucleated cell counts was performed using reference gene primer amplification. Using immunoSEQ multiplex PCR, the repertoire was profiled, and TCRdb retains in-frame clones only, with some absent. V and J calls and clone size follow that table, whereas D and trimming were derived from the DNA. This sample has a few hundred thousand clones, with approximately 81% found just once. Trimming took 5 bases from V and 3 from J, leaving 11 bases between them. Germline lookup yields CDR1 ENHRY and CDR2 SYGVKD. There are 13 residues in the CDR3. The data originate from a study of blood T cell repertoires in COVID-19. Whole-study context: Specimens from acute and convalescent COVID-19 originated in the United States, Italy and Spain.

This receptor was taken from a woman of 80 years or more with acute or convalescent COVID-19. What was sequenced was peripheral blood. The V and J genes are TRBV10-3 and TRBJ2-7; D might be TRBD1 (6 bases). CDR3 loop: CAISWDTHYEQYF. The DNA for the CDR3 is TGTGCCATCAGTTGGGACACCCACTACGAGCAGTACTTC.